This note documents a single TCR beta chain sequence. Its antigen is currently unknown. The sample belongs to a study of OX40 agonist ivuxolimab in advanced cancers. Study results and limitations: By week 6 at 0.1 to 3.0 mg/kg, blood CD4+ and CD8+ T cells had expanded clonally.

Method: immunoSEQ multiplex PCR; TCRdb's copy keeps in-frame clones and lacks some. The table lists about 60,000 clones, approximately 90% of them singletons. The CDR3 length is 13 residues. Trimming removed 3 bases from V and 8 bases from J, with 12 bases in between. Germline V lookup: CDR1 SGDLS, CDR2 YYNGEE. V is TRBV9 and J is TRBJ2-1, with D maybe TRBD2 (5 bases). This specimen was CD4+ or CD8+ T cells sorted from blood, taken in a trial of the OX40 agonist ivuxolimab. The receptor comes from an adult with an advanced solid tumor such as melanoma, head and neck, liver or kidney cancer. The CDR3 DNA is TGTGCCAGCAGCGAACCTAGCAGTTATGAGCAGTTCTTC. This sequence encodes CASSEPSSYEQFF.